This TCR beta chain originates from a study of CD8 T cells in Susac syndrome. Both CD4+ and CD8+ T cells were negatively isolated, and TEMRA cells underwent FACS enrichment. Reverse transcription of 0.5 to 1 ug RNA was performed with random hexamers. MiXCR, run by TCRdb on the immunoSEQ multiplex PCR reads, gives a single entry per CDR3 protein. The sample consists of 400,000 or so distinct CDR3 sequences, around 83% of them appearing once. V gave up 1 base and J gave up 0 bases, with 7 bases separating them. The V gene's germline CDR1 is LNHNV and CDR2 YYDKDF (reference sequence). The CDR3 is 14 amino acids. This clonotype was picked up a small number of times. Antigen specificity is unknown. The study, taken as a whole, reports: An acknowledgment was made by the study that its TCR sequencing and HLA analysis involved relatively few individuals.

The clonotype was recovered from a human donor with multiple sclerosis. The rearrangement links TRBV15 to TRBJ2-7, with D perhaps given as TRBD1 or TRBD2 (5 bases each). The specimen was CD8+ T cells from PBMCs. In DNA, the CDR3 is TGTGCCACCAGCAGAGCGGGACCCTCCTACGAGCAGTACTTC. Residues: CATSRAGPSYEQYF.